This T cell receptor (beta chain) comes out of a study of T cells in tuberculosis. Turning to the study itself: This South African cohort compared adolescents with or without latent tuberculosis against adults with active tuberculosis.

Germline V gene sequence: CDR1 MDHEN, CDR2 SYDVKM. With 4 bases clipped from V and 12 bases from J, the junction kept 15 bases outside the gene matches. This CDR3 is built from 16 residues. Produced via immunoSEQ multiplex PCR; TCRdb's table is partial and in-frame only. In the table there are around 30,000 clones, 93% of which are singletons. The clonotype comes from a donor aged 10-29 years with latent tuberculosis or without tuberculosis infection. This chain connects TRBV28 to TRBJ2-1; 10 nucleotides match TRBD1. The sequenced sample was PBMCs. The CDR3 loop reads CASSSQGTGDQIAQFF. As DNA, the CDR3 is TGTGCCAGCAGTTCCCAAGGGACAGGGGACCAGATTGCGCAGTTCTTC.